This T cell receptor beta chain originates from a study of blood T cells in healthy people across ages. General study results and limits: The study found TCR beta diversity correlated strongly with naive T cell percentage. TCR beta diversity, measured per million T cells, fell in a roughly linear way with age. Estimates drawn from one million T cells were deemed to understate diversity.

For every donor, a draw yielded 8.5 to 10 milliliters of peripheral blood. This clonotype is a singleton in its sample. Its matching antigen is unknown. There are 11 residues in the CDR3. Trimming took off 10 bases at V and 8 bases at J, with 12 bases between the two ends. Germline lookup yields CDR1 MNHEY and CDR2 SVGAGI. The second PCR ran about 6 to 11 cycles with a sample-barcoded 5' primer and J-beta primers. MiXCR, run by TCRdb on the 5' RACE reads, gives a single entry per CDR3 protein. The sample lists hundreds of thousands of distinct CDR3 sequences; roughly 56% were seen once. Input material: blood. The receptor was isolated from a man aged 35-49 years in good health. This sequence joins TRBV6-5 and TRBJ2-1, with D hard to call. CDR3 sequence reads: CAIGNSDEQFF. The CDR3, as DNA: TGTGCCATCGGAAACTCGGATGAGCAGTTCTTC.